The clone carrying this T cell receptor beta chain was seen ten or more times. The time point was: newly diagnosed GD, antithyroid drugs for less than 3 months. PBMC RNA served as the TCR library source. These data are taken from a study of regulatory T cells in long-lasting Graves disease. CDR3 length: 15 residues. The germline CDR1 and CDR2 sequences are MGHRA and YSYEKL. After removal of 6 bases from V and 2 bases from J, the junction contained 6 bases not matched to a gene. Both iRepertoire HTBI primers and Arm-PCR of CDR3 regions were used to build the TCR beta libraries. TCRdb re-analysed the multiplex PCR reads in MiXCR, keeping a single row per CDR3 protein. The table includes around 450,000 distinct CDR3 sequences, 15% to 20% detected once. A further study also used this sample, focusing on T cells in Graves' hyperthyroidism and ophthalmopathy.

This sample comprised peripheral blood mononuclear cells (PBMCs), obtained at new diagnosis, from a patient treated with antithyroid drugs. This TCR was sampled from a middle-aged man with Graves disease. This chain connects TRBV4-1 to TRBJ2-7, with 11 bases that match TRBD2. The CDR3 DNA follows: TGCGCCAGCAGTCCGACTAGCGGGACCACCTACGAGCAGTACTTC. Translation: CASSPTSGTTYEQYF.